This T cell receptor (beta chain) was documented in a study of T cell repertoires in cytomegalovirus infection. This clonotype came up a few times. A single record per CDR3 protein comes from TCRdb applying MiXCR to the reads. The data show fewer than 200,000 distinct CDR3 sequences, around 14% seen once. The TCR originated in a human donor in good health (CMV status not recorded). Some clones in this sample may be carry-over from other donors' samples. Source material: PBMCs.

The CDR3 bases are TGCGCCAGCAGCCTATATACAGGGCACACTGAAGCTTTCTTT. Amino acids: CASSLYTGHTEAFF. V usage is TRBV4-1 and J usage is TRBJ1-1; TRBD1 is a possible D gene (6 bases). Germline CDR1 and CDR2: MGHRA and YSYEKL. V was cut by 4 bases and J by 3 bases, with 12 bases left in between. The CDR3 contains 14 residues.